The rows below give T cell receptor beta chains drawn from one sample of a study of T cell repertoires in aging, cancer and after chemotherapy. TCRdb used MiXCR to reprocess the multiplex PCR reads, holding one entry per CDR3 protein. The sample consists of thousands of distinct CDR3 sequences, roughly 26% of them appearing once. The material sequenced was blood. The receptors shown here come from a human donor in good health. CDR3s include the opening cysteine and the closing phenylalanine or tryptophan. Fields, in order: clone size, J gene, V gene, D gene, CDR3 protein, CDR3 DNA. The D gene is left open where the match is weak. Part of the rows lack a size; the others show once, few, many or a class for expanded clones.

abundance: NA; j_gene: TRBJ1-1; v_gene: TRBV30; d_gene: TRBD1; CDR3aa: CAWSDRGRHTEAFF; CDR3nt: TGTGCCTGGAGTGACAGGGGTCGACACACTGAAGCTTTCTTT
abundance: few; j_gene: TRBJ1-6; v_gene: TRBV18; d_gene: NA; CDR3aa: CASSQMGFPLNSPLHF; CDR3nt: TGTGCCAGCAGCCAAATGGGTTTCCCCCTGAATTCACCCCTCCACTTT
abundance: few; j_gene: TRBJ2-5; v_gene: TRBV28; d_gene: TRBD2; CDR3aa: CASGLAGDQETQYF; CDR3nt: TGTGCCAGCGGACTAGCGGGGGACCAAGAGACCCAGTACTTC
abundance: NA; j_gene: TRBJ1-1; v_gene: TRBV14; d_gene: NA; CDR3aa: CASSQEYAGSEAFF; CDR3nt: TGTGCCAGCAGCCAAGAGTACGCGGGGTCGGAAGCTTTCTTT
abundance: medium-sized; j_gene: TRBJ2-2; v_gene: TRBV12-3/TRBV12-4; d_gene: NA; CDR3aa: CASSLRGTGELFF; CDR3nt: TGTGCCAGCAGTTTACGGGGCACCGGGGAGCTGTTTTTT
abundance: medium-sized; j_gene: TRBJ1-5; v_gene: TRBV19; d_gene: TRBD1; CDR3aa: CASQPGQGASISNQPQHF; CDR3nt: TGTGCCAGTCAACCGGGACAGGGGGCTTCGATCAGCAATCAGCCCCAGCATTTT
abundance: medium-sized; j_gene: TRBJ2-3; v_gene: TRBV7-9; d_gene: NA; CDR3aa: CASSLAPDTQYF; CDR3nt: TGTGCCAGCAGCTTAGCCCCGGATACGCAGTATTTT
abundance: NA; j_gene: TRBJ2-2; v_gene: TRBV24-1; d_gene: NA; CDR3aa: CATGGQAGGVGELFF; CDR3nt: TGTGCCACCGGGGGGCAGGCCGGGGGTGTAGGGGAGCTGTTTTTT
abundance: few; j_gene: TRBJ2-1; v_gene: TRBV20-1; d_gene: NA; CDR3aa: CSASPGGGDEQFF; CDR3nt: TGCAGTGCTAGTCCGGGAGGGGGCGATGAGCAGTTCTTC
abundance: few; j_gene: TRBJ2-7; v_gene: TRBV24-1; d_gene: NA; CDR3aa: CATSRDPPTIYEQYF; CDR3nt: TGTGCCACCAGCAGGGATCCCCCGACGATCTACGAGCAGTACTTC
abundance: medium-sized; j_gene: TRBJ2-5; v_gene: TRBV6-5; d_gene: TRBD2; CDR3aa: CASSGSVAGEETQYF; CDR3nt: TGTGCCAGCAGCGGGTCAGTAGCGGGAGAAGAGACCCAGTACTTC
abundance: few; j_gene: TRBJ2-7; v_gene: TRBV7-9; d_gene: NA; CDR3aa: CASSGVGTPYEQYF; CDR3nt: TGTGCCAGCTCAGGGGTAGGGACCCCCTACGAGCAGTACTTC
abundance: NA; j_gene: TRBJ1-1; v_gene: TRBV19; d_gene: NA; CDR3aa: CASRSGRSNTEAFF; CDR3nt: TGTGCCAGTAGATCGGGACGGTCGAACACTGAAGCTTTCTTT
abundance: NA; j_gene: TRBJ2-5; v_gene: TRBV20-1; d_gene: NA; CDR3aa: CSASEGVGETQYF; CDR3nt: TGCAGTGCCTCCGAGGGGGTCGGGGAGACCCAGTACTTC
abundance: medium-sized; j_gene: TRBJ1-2; v_gene: TRBV6-5; d_gene: TRBD1; CDR3aa: CASSFYRGQGYTF; CDR3nt: TGTGCCAGCAGTTTCTACAGGGGGCAGGGCTACACCTTC
abundance: medium-sized; j_gene: TRBJ1-4; v_gene: TRBV7-6; d_gene: TRBD1; CDR3aa: CASSLGDRGGKEKLFF; CDR3nt: TGTGCCAGCAGCCTAGGGGACAGAGGGGGGAAAGAAAAACTGTTTTTT
abundance: few; j_gene: TRBJ2-3; v_gene: TRBV14; d_gene: TRBD1; CDR3aa: CASSQWTGGTDTQYF; CDR3nt: TGTGCCAGCAGCCAGTGGACAGGGGGCACAGATACGCAGTATTTT
abundance: few; j_gene: TRBJ1-2; v_gene: TRBV6-1; d_gene: NA; CDR3aa: CASSDRYGGLYGYTF; CDR3nt: TGTGCCAGCAGTGACCGATACGGGGGACTCTATGGCTACACCTTC
abundance: medium-sized; j_gene: TRBJ2-1; v_gene: TRBV27; d_gene: TRBD1; CDR3aa: CASSLQTGYYNEQFF; CDR3nt: TGTGCCAGCAGTTTACAGACAGGGTACTACAATGAGCAGTTCTTC
abundance: medium-sized; j_gene: TRBJ2-3; v_gene: TRBV6-5; d_gene: TRBD2; CDR3aa: CASSYGSGGSTDTQYF; CDR3nt: TGTGCCAGCAGTTACGGGTCGGGAGGGAGCACAGATACGCAGTATTTT
abundance: medium-sized; j_gene: TRBJ2-5; v_gene: TRBV5-5; d_gene: NA; CDR3aa: CASSLGEETQYF; CDR3nt: TGTGCCAGCAGCTTGGGGGAAGAGACCCAGTACTTC
abundance: medium-sized; j_gene: TRBJ2-3; v_gene: TRBV5-6; d_gene: NA; CDR3aa: CASSLADTQYF; CDR3nt: TGTGCCAGCAGCTTGGCGGATACGCAGTATTTT
abundance: few; j_gene: TRBJ2-1; v_gene: TRBV20-1; d_gene: NA; CDR3aa: CSAAPVGNEQFF; CDR3nt: TGCAGTGCTGCGCCTGTGGGCAATGAGCAGTTCTTC
abundance: medium-sized; j_gene: TRBJ1-5; v_gene: TRBV19; d_gene: NA; CDR3aa: CASRPRENSNQPQHF; CDR3nt: TGTGCCAGTAGGCCGAGGGAAAATAGCAATCAGCCCCAGCATTTT
abundance: medium-sized; j_gene: TRBJ2-5; v_gene: TRBV6-5; d_gene: TRBD2; CDR3aa: CASSSWTSGGLETQYF; CDR3nt: TGTGCCAGCAGTTCCTGGACTAGCGGGGGGCTTGAGACCCAGTACTTC
abundance: large; j_gene: TRBJ2-2; v_gene: TRBV6-2/TRBV6-3; d_gene: TRBD2; CDR3aa: CASSYHLLAGSNTGELFF; CDR3nt: TGTGCCAGCAGTTACCACTTACTAGCGGGGTCGAACACCGGGGAGCTGTTTTTT
abundance: medium-sized; j_gene: TRBJ2-3; v_gene: TRBV6-6; d_gene: TRBD2; CDR3aa: CASTEGREVSDTQYF; CDR3nt: TGTGCCAGCACCGAAGGGCGGGAGGTTTCAGATACGCAGTATTTT
abundance: medium-sized; j_gene: TRBJ2-1; v_gene: TRBV12-3/TRBV12-4; d_gene: NA; CDR3aa: CASRLRERTNEQFF; CDR3nt: TGTGCCAGCAGGCTCCGCGAACGAACAAATGAGCAGTTCTTC
abundance: medium-sized; j_gene: TRBJ2-1; v_gene: TRBV18; d_gene: TRBD2; CDR3aa: CASSPLTRTSGRFEQFF; CDR3nt: TGTGCCAGCTCACCACTTACTAGGACTAGCGGGAGGTTTGAGCAGTTCTTC
abundance: medium-sized; j_gene: TRBJ1-4; v_gene: TRBV19; d_gene: NA; CDR3aa: CASIAGGGDEKLFF; CDR3nt: TGTGCCAGTATTGCCGGGGGAGGGGATGAAAAACTGTTTTTT
abundance: NA; j_gene: TRBJ1-5; v_gene: TRBV27; d_gene: TRBD1; CDR3aa: CASSLGTGGPSNQPQHF; CDR3nt: TGTGCCAGCAGTTTAGGGACAGGGGGCCCAAGCAATCAGCCCCAGCATTTT
abundance: few; j_gene: TRBJ1-1; v_gene: TRBV7-2; d_gene: TRBD1; CDR3aa: CASSSFDRGRTEAFF; CDR3nt: TGTGCCAGCAGCTCATTCGACAGGGGGCGCACTGAAGCTTTCTTT
abundance: NA; j_gene: TRBJ1-2; v_gene: TRBV27; d_gene: TRBD1; CDR3aa: CASSLSSTGGNYGYTF; CDR3nt: TGTGCCAGCAGTTTATCGAGTACAGGGGGCAACTATGGCTACACCTTC
abundance: medium-sized; j_gene: TRBJ1-5; v_gene: TRBV6-2/TRBV6-3; d_gene: NA; CDR3aa: CASTPQAYNQPQHF; CDR3nt: TGTGCCAGCACTCCCCAGGCCTACAATCAGCCCCAGCATTTT
abundance: NA; j_gene: TRBJ2-5; v_gene: TRBV7-2; d_gene: TRBD1; CDR3aa: CASSPGTGIKETQYF; CDR3nt: TGTGCCAGCAGCCCCGGGACAGGGATTAAAGAGACCCAGTACTTC
abundance: medium-sized; j_gene: TRBJ1-3; v_gene: TRBV15; d_gene: TRBD1; CDR3aa: CATSRDRGPGNTIYF; CDR3nt: TGTGCCACCAGCAGAGACAGGGGGCCTGGAAACACCATATATTTT
abundance: medium-sized; j_gene: TRBJ2-2; v_gene: TRBV6-5; d_gene: NA; CDR3aa: CASRPGDTGELFF; CDR3nt: TGTGCCAGCAGACCGGGAGACACCGGGGAGCTGTTTTTT
abundance: few; j_gene: TRBJ1-2; v_gene: TRBV7-2; d_gene: NA; CDR3aa: CASSPVGFYGYTF; CDR3nt: TGTGCCAGCAGCCCCGTGGGGTTCTATGGCTACACCTTC
abundance: few; j_gene: TRBJ2-5; v_gene: TRBV14; d_gene: TRBD2; CDR3aa: CASSSGLAGGETQYF; CDR3nt: TGTGCCAGCAGCTCCGGACTAGCGGGGGGAGAGACCCAGTACTTC
abundance: medium-sized; j_gene: TRBJ1-5; v_gene: TRBV27; d_gene: NA; CDR3aa: CASSPYSSNQPQHF; CDR3nt: TGTGCCAGCAGTCCGTACTCGAGCAATCAGCCCCAGCATTTT
abundance: NA; j_gene: TRBJ2-2; v_gene: TRBV7-2; d_gene: NA; CDR3aa: CASGHLSGPNTGELFF; CDR3nt: TGTGCCAGCGGGCACCTTAGCGGACCGAACACCGGGGAGCTGTTTTTT
abundance: medium-sized; j_gene: TRBJ1-4; v_gene: TRBV6-5; d_gene: NA; CDR3aa: CASSYRRSATNEKLFF; CDR3nt: TGTGCCAGCAGTTACCGGAGGTCTGCAACTAATGAAAAACTGTTTTTT
abundance: NA; j_gene: TRBJ2-7; v_gene: TRBV4-3; d_gene: NA; CDR3aa: CASSQVGQRYEQYF; CDR3nt: TGCGCCAGCAGCCAAGTAGGTCAGAGGTACGAGCAGTACTTC
abundance: NA; j_gene: TRBJ2-1; v_gene: TRBV30; d_gene: TRBD2; CDR3aa: CAWKPLADSNEQFF; CDR3nt: TGTGCCTGGAAGCCCCTAGCGGACTCCAATGAGCAGTTCTTC
abundance: NA; j_gene: TRBJ2-3; v_gene: TRBV6-5; d_gene: NA; CDR3aa: CASSVSGDTQYF; CDR3nt: TGTGCCAGCAGCGTCTCGGGGGATACGCAGTATTTT
abundance: medium-sized; j_gene: TRBJ2-2; v_gene: TRBV6-4; d_gene: NA; CDR3aa: CASSDSGGRSTGELFF; CDR3nt: TGTGCCAGCAGTGACTCGGGGGGGCGAAGCACCGGGGAGCTGTTTTTT
abundance: medium-sized; j_gene: TRBJ2-5; v_gene: TRBV5-4; d_gene: TRBD1; CDR3aa: CASSFDRGPETQYF; CDR3nt: TGTGCCAGCAGCTTTGACAGGGGGCCAGAGACCCAGTACTTC
abundance: medium-sized; j_gene: TRBJ2-7; v_gene: TRBV6-5; d_gene: TRBD2; CDR3aa: CAGVAGVSSYEQYF; CDR3nt: TGTGCCGGAGTAGCGGGCGTTAGCTCCTACGAGCAGTACTTC
abundance: medium-sized; j_gene: TRBJ2-7; v_gene: TRBV11-1; d_gene: NA; CDR3aa: CASSPGLLSEQYF; CDR3nt: TGTGCCAGCAGCCCGGGCCTGCTCTCCGAGCAGTACTTC
abundance: few; j_gene: TRBJ2-7; v_gene: TRBV20-1; d_gene: TRBD2; CDR3aa: CSARGAGGLSYEQYF; CDR3nt: TGCAGTGCTAGGGGGGCGGGAGGACTATCCTACGAGCAGTACTTC
abundance: medium-sized; j_gene: TRBJ1-4; v_gene: TRBV6-5; d_gene: NA; CDR3aa: CASSLSPGDEKLFF; CDR3nt: TGTGCCAGCAGTCTCAGTCCGGGGGATGAAAAACTGTTTTTT
abundance: NA; j_gene: TRBJ1-2; v_gene: TRBV4-2; d_gene: NA; CDR3aa: CASSQEARGPKYGYTF; CDR3nt: TGTGCCAGCAGCCAAGAGGCCAGGGGACCCAAGTATGGCTACACCTTC
abundance: medium-sized; j_gene: TRBJ2-7; v_gene: TRBV19; d_gene: TRBD1; CDR3aa: CASSSAGTGAYEQYF; CDR3nt: TGTGCCAGTAGTTCGGCCGGGACAGGGGCCTACGAGCAGTACTTC
abundance: few; j_gene: TRBJ2-5; v_gene: TRBV6-6; d_gene: TRBD2; CDR3aa: CASSYEGGTSGSGSETQYF; CDR3nt: TGTGCCAGCAGTTACGAGGGAGGGACTAGCGGGAGCGGGTCAGAGACCCAGTACTTC
abundance: medium-sized; j_gene: TRBJ2-2; v_gene: TRBV19; d_gene: TRBD1; CDR3aa: CASSNPTTGARTGELFF; CDR3nt: TGTGCCAGTAGTAACCCAACAACAGGGGCGAGGACCGGGGAGCTGTTTTTT
abundance: NA; j_gene: TRBJ2-4; v_gene: TRBV6-1; d_gene: TRBD1; CDR3aa: CASSVTGTGSILAKNIQYF; CDR3nt: TGTGCCAGCAGTGTCACCGGGACAGGCTCTATTCTAGCCAAAAACATTCAGTACTTC
abundance: NA; j_gene: TRBJ1-6; v_gene: TRBV5-1; d_gene: NA; CDR3aa: CASSSEDGSSPLHF; CDR3nt: TGCGCCAGCAGCTCCGAGGACGGTAGTTCACCCCTCCACTTT
abundance: medium-sized; j_gene: TRBJ1-5; v_gene: TRBV6-6; d_gene: NA; CDR3aa: CASSQNGDIQPQHF; CDR3nt: TGTGCCAGCAGTCAAAACGGGGATATTCAGCCCCAGCATTTT
abundance: NA; j_gene: TRBJ1-4; v_gene: TRBV5-6; d_gene: NA; CDR3aa: CASSLSGGGTEEKLFF; CDR3nt: TGTGCCAGCAGCTTGAGTGGGGGGGGGACCGAGGAAAAACTGTTTTTT